This T cell receptor (beta chain) was recovered during a study of cytomegalovirus exposure and HLA in healthy donors. V was pared by 3 bases and J by 9 bases, with 6 bases between. Germline V CDR1 and CDR2: SGHAT, FQNNGV. There are 12 residues in the CDR3. PCR primers comprised 60 Vbeta and 13 Jbeta primers. Libraries were prepared by immunoSEQ multiplex PCR; TCRdb keeps only in-frame clonotypes and omits some of them. The profile covers 180,000 or so clones, with about 77% appearing a single time and around 2.3% taken by the ten largest. The J gene is TRBJ1-6, the V gene TRBV11-2; no definite D call. Specimen: PBMCs. The source is a woman in her twenties or thirties in good health and CMV-seropositive. CDR3 in amino acids: CASSFPGSPLHF. The CDR3 nucleotides are TGTGCCAGCAGCTTTCCGGGTTCACCCCTCCACTTT.